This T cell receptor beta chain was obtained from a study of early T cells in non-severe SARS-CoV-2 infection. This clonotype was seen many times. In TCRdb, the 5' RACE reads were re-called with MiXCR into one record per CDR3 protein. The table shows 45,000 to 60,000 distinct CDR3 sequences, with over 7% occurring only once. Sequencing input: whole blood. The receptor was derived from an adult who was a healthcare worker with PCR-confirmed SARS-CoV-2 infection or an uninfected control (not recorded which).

Written as DNA, the CDR3 is TGCGCCAGCAGAGGGGGTGAAACAGTCCGCTCCTACGAGCAGTACTTC. It is translated as CASRGGETVRSYEQYF. This chain connects TRBV5-1 to TRBJ2-7; possible D gene TRBD1, 6 bases. The germline CDR1 and CDR2 sequences are SGHRS and YFSETQ. Trimming pared 5 bases from V and 0 bases from J, leaving 18 bases between. The CDR3 has 16 residues.